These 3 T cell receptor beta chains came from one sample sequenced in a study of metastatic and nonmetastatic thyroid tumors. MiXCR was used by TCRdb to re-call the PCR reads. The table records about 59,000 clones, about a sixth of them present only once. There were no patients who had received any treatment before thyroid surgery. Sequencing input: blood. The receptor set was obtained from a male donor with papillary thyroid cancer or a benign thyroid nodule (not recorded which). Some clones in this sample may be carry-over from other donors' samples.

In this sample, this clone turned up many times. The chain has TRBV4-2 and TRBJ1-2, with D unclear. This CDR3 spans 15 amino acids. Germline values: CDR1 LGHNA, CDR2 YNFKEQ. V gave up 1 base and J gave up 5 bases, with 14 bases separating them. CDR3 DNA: TGTGCCAGCAGCCAAGGGCTGGGTTTGGCGTATGGCTACACCTTC. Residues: CASSQGLGLAYGYTF.

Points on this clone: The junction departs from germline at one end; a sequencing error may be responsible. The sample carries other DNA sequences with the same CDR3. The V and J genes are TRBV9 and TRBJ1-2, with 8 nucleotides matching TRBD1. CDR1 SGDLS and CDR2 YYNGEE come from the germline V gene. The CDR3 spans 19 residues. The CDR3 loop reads CASSASTGTGGLNSYGYTF. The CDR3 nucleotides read TGTGCCAGCAGCGCCTCCACCGGTACAGGGGGGCTCAATTCCTATGGCTATACCTTC. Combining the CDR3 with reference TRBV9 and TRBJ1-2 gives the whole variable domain DSGVTQTPKHLITATGQRVTLRCSPRSGDLSVYWYQQSLDQGLQFLIQYYNGEERAKGNILERFSAQQFPDLHSELNLSSLELGDSALYFCASSASTGTGGLNSYGYTFGSGTRLTVV.

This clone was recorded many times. CDR3 DNA sequence: TGCGCCAGCAGATTAAACGTTGCTAATGAAAAACTGTTTTTT. It encodes CASRLNVANEKLFF. This chain connects TRBV5-1 to TRBJ1-4; D is uncertain. V lost 5 bases, J lost 3 bases, and 11 bases lay in between. The germline gives CDR1 SGHRS, CDR2 YFSETQ. The CDR3 length is 14 residues.